The present T cell receptor beta chain was sequenced within a study of cytomegalovirus exposure and HLA in healthy donors. The PCR employed 60 Vbeta primers together with 13 Jbeta primers. Data came from immunoSEQ multiplex PCR; TCRdb stores just in-frame clones and leaves some out. The profile shows roughly 160,000 clones, 70% to 90% of them singletons. Comments on this clone: Its antigen is currently unknown.

Points from the study as a whole: It was reported in a later analysis that an Asian-associated ancestry cluster showed fewer N-insertions than the roughly 620-donor mean. Within an earlier analysis, most TCR beta V segments proved productive either about 87% or about 30% of the time.

Donors consisted of healthy bone marrow donors. The receptor was isolated from a man aged 18 to 29 in good health and CMV-seropositive. Sample: PBMCs.

The CDR3 here is CASSQGPADAYEQYF. DNA for the CDR3: TGCGCCAGCAGCCAAGGGCCAGCGGATGCCTACGAGCAGTACTTC. The chain recombines TRBV4-3 with TRBJ2-7; D is possibly TRBD2 (5 bases). The V gene's germline CDR1 is LGHNA and CDR2 YSLEER. Trimming removed 1 base at V and 2 bases at J, with 12 bases between. The CDR3 has 15 residues.